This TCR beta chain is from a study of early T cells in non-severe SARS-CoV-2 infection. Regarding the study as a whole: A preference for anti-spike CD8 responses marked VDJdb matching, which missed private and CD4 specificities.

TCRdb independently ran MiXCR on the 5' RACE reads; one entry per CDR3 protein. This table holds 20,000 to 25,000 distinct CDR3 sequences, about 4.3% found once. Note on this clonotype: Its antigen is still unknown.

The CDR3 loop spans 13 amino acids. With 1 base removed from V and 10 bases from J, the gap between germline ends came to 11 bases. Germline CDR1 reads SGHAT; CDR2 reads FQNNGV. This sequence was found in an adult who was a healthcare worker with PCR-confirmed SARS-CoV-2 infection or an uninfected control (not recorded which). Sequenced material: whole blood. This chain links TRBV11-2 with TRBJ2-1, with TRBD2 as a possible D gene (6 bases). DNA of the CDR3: TGTGCCAGCAGCTTAGGACTAGACTTCGAGCAGTTCTTC. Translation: CASSLGLDFEQFF.